A selection of T cell receptor beta chains follows, all from one sample in a study of T cells in Graves' hyperthyroidism and ophthalmopathy. Each CDR3 protein is one row after TCRdb ran MiXCR on the multiplex PCR reads. The sample holds around 760,000 distinct CDR3 sequences, about 35% seen once. Sequences were obtained from blood. The origin of the receptors is a woman aged 40-49 years with Graves' hyperthyroidism. The CDR3 runs from the conserved cysteine through the conserved F or W. D genes are given only for firm matches. Expanded clones are given a class, and other clones once, few, many or no size at all.

d_call j_call v_call clone_size cdr3_aa cdr3_nt
NA TRBJ1-1 TRBV7-2 many CASSPHLNTEAFF TGTGCCAGCAGCCCCCACCTTAACACTGAAGCTTTCTTT
NA TRBJ2-7 TRBV30 NA CALTEGARNEQYF TGTGCCCTTACGGAGGGGGCGCGAAACGAGCAGTACTTC
NA TRBJ1-4 TRBV7-9 NA CASSRAGMNEKLFF TGTGCCAGCAGCCGGGCAGGGATGAATGAAAAACTGTTTTTT
NA TRBJ2-5 TRBV20-1 many CSALLARQETQYF TGCAGTGCTTTGTTGGCCAGGCAAGAGACCCAGTACTTC
NA TRBJ2-7 TRBV7-9 NA CASSPQGRYYEQYF TGTGCCAGCAGCCCCCAGGGGAGATACTACGAGCAGTACTTC
NA TRBJ1-5 TRBV29-1 many CSVEGPGSDQPQHF TGCAGCGTTGAAGGACCAGGGTCCGATCAGCCCCAGCATTTT
NA TRBJ2-7 TRBV7-9 many CASTTGQENEQYF TGTGCCAGCACGACGGGTCAAGAAAACGAGCAGTACTTC
NA TRBJ1-5 TRBV6-5 few CASQPTHSNQPQHF TGTGCCAGTCAGCCTACGCATAGCAATCAGCCCCAGCATTTT
TRBD2 TRBJ2-7 TRBV20-1 few CSATSSGADRREPYEQYF TGCAGTGCTACTAGTAGCGGGGCGGACCGTCGGGAACCCTACGAGCAGTACTTC
NA TRBJ1-2 TRBV2 NA CASPDRGGASGYTF TGTGCCAGCCCCGACCGGGGAGGGGCAAGCGGCTACACCTTC
NA TRBJ1-1 TRBV5-1 few CASSPDVDRNTEAFF TGCGCCAGCAGCCCTGATGTGGACAGGAACACTGAAGCTTTCTTT
NA TRBJ1-1 TRBV6-6 NA CASTTGTTEAFF TGTGCCAGCACCACAGGGACCACTGAAGCTTTCTTT
TRBD2 TRBJ2-7 TRBV20-1 NA CSARVQREVPYEQYF TGCAGTGCTAGAGTCCAGCGGGAGGTCCCCTACGAGCAGTACTTC
TRBD1 TRBJ1-1 TRBV19 many CASSLMDRTNTEAFF TGTGCCAGTAGCCTTATGGACAGGACGAACACTGAAGCTTTCTTT
NA TRBJ1-6 TRBV4-3 many CASSQAGVGPLHF TGCGCCAGCAGCCAAGCAGGGGTGGGCCCCCTCCACTTT
NA TRBJ2-2 TRBV6-1 NA CASTRGGGPNTGELFF TGTGCCAGCACTAGGGGTGGGGGCCCGAACACCGGGGAGCTGTTTTTT
NA TRBJ2-6 TRBV2 many CASSERGAAGANVLTF TGTGCCAGCAGTGAACGAGGGGCAGCTGGGGCCAACGTCCTGACTTTC
TRBD1 TRBJ1-5 TRBV19 NA CGAADRVRSQPQHF TGTGGAGCTGCGGACAGGGTAAGGAGTCAGCCCCAGCATTTT
NA TRBJ1-2 TRBV6-6 many CASSSNRDGANYGYTF TGTGCCAGCAGTTCGAACCGGGACGGAGCTAACTATGGCTACACCTTC
TRBD2 TRBJ2-7 TRBV12-3/TRBV12-4 NA CASSYKASGRLGLYEQYF TGTGCCAGCAGTTACAAAGCTAGCGGGAGACTCGGTCTCTACGAGCAGTACTTC
NA TRBJ1-1 TRBV5-4 NA CASSPDKEDTEAFF TGTGCCAGCAGCCCGGACAAGGAGGACACTGAAGCTTTCTTT
NA TRBJ1-5 TRBV12-3/TRBV12-4 once CASSFPALNQPQHF TGTGCCAGCAGTTTCCCCGCCTTGAATCAGCCCCAGCATTTT
NA TRBJ1-1 TRBV19 NA CASSMQFREAFF TGTGCCAGTAGTATGCAGTTCCGTGAAGCTTTCTTT
NA TRBJ1-2 TRBV20-1 NA CSASGRGGRRYGYTF TGCAGTGCTAGTGGCCGAGGGGGGCGACGCTATGGCTACACCTTC
NA TRBJ1-2 TRBV6-5 NA CASSYGQFTNYGYTF TGTGCCAGCAGTTACGGACAGTTTACTAACTATGGCTACACCTTC
TRBD1 TRBJ1-5 TRBV19 few CASSIGLGDRVNQPQHF TGTGCCAGTAGTATAGGGTTAGGGGACAGGGTAAATCAGCCCCAGCATTTT
NA TRBJ1-5 TRBV5-6 many CASTGFNQPQHF TGTGCCAGCACCGGATTCAATCAGCCCCAGCATTTT
TRBD1 TRBJ1-2 TRBV4-1 NA CASSYHGPGQGDGYTF TGCGCCAGCAGCTACCACGGCCCTGGACAGGGAGATGGCTACACCTTC
NA TRBJ2-7 TRBV5-1 NA CASSFGLRWAGKAYEQYF TGTGCCAGCAGCTTTGGGTTAAGATGGGCAGGGAAGGCCTACGAGCAGTACTTC
NA TRBJ1-1 TRBV18 few CASSKARDTEAFF TGTGCCAGCTCAAAGGCGCGTGACACTGAAGCTTTCTTT
NA TRBJ2-7 TRBV6-5 many CASSYSVLEQYF TGTGCCAGCAGTTACTCGGTCTTGGAGCAGTACTTC
NA TRBJ1-2 TRBV20-1 many CSASTGRDGYTF TGCAGTGCTAGCACAGGGAGGGATGGCTACACCTTC
NA TRBJ1-1 TRBV7-9 many CASSSQGLRAFF TGTGCCAGCAGCTCGCAGGGGCTGAGAGCTTTCTTT
NA TRBJ2-1 TRBV7-2 NA CASSLDWRVNEQFF TGTGCCAGCAGCTTGGACTGGAGGGTTAATGAGCAGTTCTTC
TRBD1 TRBJ1-1 TRBV2 many CASSEDYRGRLEAFF TGTGCCAGCAGCGAAGACTACAGGGGGCGATTGGAAGCTTTCTTT
NA TRBJ1-5 TRBV7-2 few CASSLDFSNQPQHF TGTGCCAGCAGCTTAGATTTCTCTAATCAGCCCCAGCATTTT
TRBD2 TRBJ2-7 TRBV28 NA CASSFRLAGAEQYF TGTGCCAGCAGTTTCAGACTAGCGGGGGCCGAGCAGTACTTC
NA TRBJ1-1 TRBV19 NA CASSPGGKLNTEAFF TGTGCCAGTAGCCCGGGGGGGAAACTGAACACTGAAGCTTTCTTT
TRBD1 TRBJ2-7 TRBV6-6 NA CASSKGTGNYEQYF TGTGCCAGCAGTAAAGGGACAGGGAACTACGAGCAGTACTTC
TRBD2 TRBJ2-2 TRBV7-9 NA CASSLTAGDIFTGELFF TGTGCCAGCAGCTTAACTGCGGGGGATATTTTCACCGGGGAGCTGTTTTTT
NA TRBJ2-5 TRBV12-3/TRBV12-4 few CASSSLRSREETQYF TGTGCCAGCAGTTCCCTCCGTAGCCGAGAAGAGACCCAGTACTTC
NA TRBJ1-3 TRBV10-3 many CAISGEETGNTIYF TGTGCCATCAGTGGGGAGGAAACTGGAAACACCATATATTTT
NA TRBJ2-7 TRBV2 NA CASSGVAENYEQYF TGTGCCAGCAGTGGAGTGGCGGAAAACTACGAGCAGTACTTC
TRBD2 TRBJ2-5 TRBV29-1 many CSVDIAGGRETQYF TGCAGCGTTGACATAGCGGGGGGAAGGGAGACCCAGTACTTC
NA TRBJ1-1 TRBV5-1 once CASSFLGGGGAFF TGCGCCAGCAGCTTTCTGGGGGGCGGGGGAGCTTTCTTT
TRBD2 TRBJ2-2 TRBV7-9 few CASSKTSAPNTGELFF TGTGCCAGCAGCAAGACTAGCGCGCCGAACACCGGGGAGCTGTTTTTT
TRBD2 TRBJ2-5 TRBV7-2 few CASSLGGGEVETQYF TGTGCCAGCAGCTTAGGGGGGGGGGAGGTAGAGACCCAGTACTTC
NA TRBJ1-2 TRBV20-1 NA CSARNTLSNYGYTF TGCAGTGCTAGAAACACCCTTTCTAACTATGGCTACACCTTC
TRBD1 TRBJ1-6 TRBV19 NA CASSGPGQGVNSPLHF TGTGCCAGTAGTGGTCCGGGACAGGGGGTGAATTCACCCCTCCACTTT
TRBD2 TRBJ2-5 TRBV7-9 many CASSSGTSGSSAQYF TGTGCCAGCAGCTCTGGGACTAGCGGTTCTTCGGCCCAGTACTTC
NA TRBJ1-1 TRBV6-1 few CASSEGEDRYTEAFF TGTGCCAGCAGTGAAGGTGAAGATAGGTACACTGAAGCTTTCTTT
NA TRBJ2-5 TRBV6-5 many CASSYSRAIQETQYF TGTGCCAGCAGTTACAGCAGGGCCATCCAAGAGACCCAGTACTTC
TRBD2 TRBJ2-5 TRBV20-1 many CSATIAGWYQETQYF TGCAGTGCTACCATAGCGGGGTGGTACCAAGAGACCCAGTACTTC